This T cell receptor (beta chain) came from a study of blood T cell repertoires in COVID-19 (dated by TCRdb to the early 2020s). General notes on the study: Samples covering the acute and convalescent phases of COVID-19 were provided by collaborators in the United States, Italy and Spain. Where HLA class I and class II types were available, the types were taken from metadata supplied by the sample provider, not from assay-based typing. The repertoires were released in a freely available public database intended as a resource for research on the immune response to SARS-CoV-2. The samples were drawn from two sources: the first 160 participants of the ongoing ImmuneRACE study, and some 1,300 subjects contributed by 6 global collaborators. The prospective study material was composed of cDNA or gDNA derived from T cells, B-cell-depleted T cells, or PBMCs. A de-identified subject ID, COVID-19 status, age in years and sex were almost always included in the sample metadata. Subjects who had been exposed to COVID-19, were actively infected with it, or had recovered from it provided the deeply sampled blood TCRbeta repertoires that made up the dataset. Study-level results and caveats: How much clinical and demographic metadata was included differed by source and by participant, and the metadata was provided uncurated.

Reading from cysteine to phenylalanine, the CDR3 counts 12 amino acids. Only the CDR3 portion is preserved as DNA: 36 bases, with reading frame beginning at the first base. The germline V gene specifies MNHEY as CDR1 and SVGAGI as CDR2. V was cut back by 8 bases and J by 3 bases, leaving a gap of 11 bases between them. The immunoSEQ Assay, a bias-controlled multiplex PCR, was used to amplify TCRbeta CDR3 regions from genomic DNA. The paper's data handling went like this. The number of nucleated cells in each sample was estimated from the amplification of reference gene primers within the assay. To quantify the absolute abundance of each unique TCRbeta CDR3 rearrangement, sequence reads were collapsed and filtered. For each sample, productive Simpson clonality was calculated as the square root of Simpson's diversity index across productive rearrangements. Here the immuneACCESS table is served through TCRdb, limited to in-frame sequences with V and J called. Missing clones are a known gap in these copies; in checked studies unresolved V genes cover under half, and the rest lacks a known reason. V and J calls and clone size are as listed in that table; D and trimming were resolved from the DNA. The sample contains some 200,000 clones, 80% to 90% of them found a single time. 3% to 4.5% of the sample is in the top ten clones.

In the prospective study, participants were about 18 to 95 years old, resided in about two dozen geographic areas of the United States, and were enrolled through a virtual design. To assign participants to cohorts, the prospective study relied on clinical history that participants themselves reported in a screening survey and a study questionnaire. Mobile phlebotomists in the prospective study collected whole blood, serum and a nasopharyngeal or oropharyngeal swab from every participant. Over a roughly 2-month period, participants in the prospective study had the option of providing additional blood draws and questionnaires. Blood samples from the prospective study were shipped frozen or at room temperature prior to DNA extraction. Regarding this clone: Its specific antigen is unknown. No per-base quality is available; no much larger clone lies one base away.

The sequence is built from TRBV6-5 and TRBJ2-7, and perhaps TRBD2 as D gene, on 6 matching bases. The sample comprised PBMCs or T cells enriched from blood (not recorded which). The clonotype was recovered from a middle-aged woman with acute COVID-19. The DNA sequence is as follows: TGTGCCAGCGGGACTTTTGTCTACGAGCAGTACTTC. Its protein reads: CASGTFVYEQYF.